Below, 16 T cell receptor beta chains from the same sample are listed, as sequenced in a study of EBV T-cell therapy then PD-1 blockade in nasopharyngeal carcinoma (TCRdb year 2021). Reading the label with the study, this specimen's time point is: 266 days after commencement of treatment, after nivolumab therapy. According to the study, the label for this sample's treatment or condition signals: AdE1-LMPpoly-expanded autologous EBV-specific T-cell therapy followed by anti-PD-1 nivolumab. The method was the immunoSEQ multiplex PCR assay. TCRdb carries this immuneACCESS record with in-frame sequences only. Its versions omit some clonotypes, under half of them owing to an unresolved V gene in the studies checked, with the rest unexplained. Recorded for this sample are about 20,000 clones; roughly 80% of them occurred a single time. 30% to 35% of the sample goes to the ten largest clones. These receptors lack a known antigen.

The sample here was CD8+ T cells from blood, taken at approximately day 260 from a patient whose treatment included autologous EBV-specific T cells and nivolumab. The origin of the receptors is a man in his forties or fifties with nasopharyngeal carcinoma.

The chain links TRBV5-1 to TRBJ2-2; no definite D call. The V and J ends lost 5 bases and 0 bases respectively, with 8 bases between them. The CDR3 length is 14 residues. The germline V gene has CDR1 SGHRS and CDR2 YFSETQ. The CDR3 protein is CASRGLPNTGELFF. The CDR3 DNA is TGCGCCAGCAGAGGCCTTCCGAACACCGGGGAGCTGTTTTTT. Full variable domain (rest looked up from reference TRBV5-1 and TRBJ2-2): KAGVTQTPRYLIKTRGQQVTLSCSPISGHRSVSWYQQTPGQGLQFLFEYFSETQRNKGNFPGRFSGRQFSNSRSEMNVSTLELGDSALYLCASRGLPNTGELFFGEGSRLTVL.

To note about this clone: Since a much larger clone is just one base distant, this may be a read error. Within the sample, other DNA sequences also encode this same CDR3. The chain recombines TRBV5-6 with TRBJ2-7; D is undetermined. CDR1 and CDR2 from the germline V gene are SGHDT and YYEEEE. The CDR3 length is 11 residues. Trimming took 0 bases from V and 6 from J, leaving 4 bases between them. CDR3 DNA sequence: TGTGCCAGCAGCTTGGGCGGCGAGCAGTACTTC. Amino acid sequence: CASSLGGEQYF.

The CDR3 loop is CASSGGTGGAYEQYF. CDR3 nucleotide sequence: TGTGCCAGCAGCGGAGGGACAGGGGGCGCCTACGAGCAGTACTTC. The V and J genes are TRBV13 and TRBJ2-7, with TRBD1 matching 12 bases. The ends lost 5 bases at V and 2 bases at J; junction bases unmatched: 4. Germline V gene sequence: CDR1 PRHDT, CDR2 FYEKMQ (reference sequence). This CDR3 comprises 15 residues.

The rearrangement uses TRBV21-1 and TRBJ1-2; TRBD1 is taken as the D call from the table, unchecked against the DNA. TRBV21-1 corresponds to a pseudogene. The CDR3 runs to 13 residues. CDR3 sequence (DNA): TGTGCCAGCATCCTGACAGGGGGCTATGGCTACACCTTC. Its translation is CASILTGGYGYTF.

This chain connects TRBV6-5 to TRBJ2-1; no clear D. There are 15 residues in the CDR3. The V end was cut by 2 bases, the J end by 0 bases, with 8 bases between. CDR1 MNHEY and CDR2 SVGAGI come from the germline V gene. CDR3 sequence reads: CASSYHTNSYNEQFF. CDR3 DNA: TGTGCCAGCAGTTACCATACGAACTCCTACAATGAGCAGTTCTTC.

CDR3: CASSHGVGSYEQYF. In DNA form, the CDR3 reads TGCGCCAGCAGTCATGGGGTGGGCTCCTACGAGCAGTACTTC. The gene calls are TRBV4-3 and TRBJ2-7, with D uncertain. V lost 6 bases to trimming and J lost 0 bases, with 12 bases between them. The germline V gene has CDR1 LGHNA and CDR2 YSLEER. CDR3 length equals 14 residues.

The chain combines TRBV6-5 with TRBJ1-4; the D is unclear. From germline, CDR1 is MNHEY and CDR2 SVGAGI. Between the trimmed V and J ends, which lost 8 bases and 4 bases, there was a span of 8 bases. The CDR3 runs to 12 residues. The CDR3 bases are TGTGCCAGCCGGGGAGATAATGAAAAACTGTTTTTT. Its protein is CASRGDNEKLFF.

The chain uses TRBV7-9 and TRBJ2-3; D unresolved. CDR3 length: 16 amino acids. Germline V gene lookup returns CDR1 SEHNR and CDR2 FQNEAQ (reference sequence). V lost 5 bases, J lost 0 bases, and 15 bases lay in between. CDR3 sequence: CASSAHLDLSTDTQYF. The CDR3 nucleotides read TGTGCCAGCAGCGCACACCTGGACCTAAGCACAGATACGCAGTATTTT.

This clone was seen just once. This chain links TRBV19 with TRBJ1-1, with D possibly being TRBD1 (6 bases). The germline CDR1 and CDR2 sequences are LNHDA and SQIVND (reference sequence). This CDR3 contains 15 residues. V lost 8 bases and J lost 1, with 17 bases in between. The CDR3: CASPEGGGGNTEAFF. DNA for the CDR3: TGTGCCAGTCCCGAGGGAGGAGGGGGGAACACTGAAGCTTTCTTT.

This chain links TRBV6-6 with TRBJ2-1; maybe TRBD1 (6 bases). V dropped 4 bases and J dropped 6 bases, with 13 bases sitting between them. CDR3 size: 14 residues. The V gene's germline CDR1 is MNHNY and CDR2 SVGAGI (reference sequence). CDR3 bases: TGTGCCAGCAGTTCGGACAGTGAGGTCAATGAGCAGTTCTTC. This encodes CASSSDSEVNEQFF.

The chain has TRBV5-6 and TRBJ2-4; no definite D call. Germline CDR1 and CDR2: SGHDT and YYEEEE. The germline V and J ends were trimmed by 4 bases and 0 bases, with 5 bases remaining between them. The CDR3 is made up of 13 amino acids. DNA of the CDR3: TGTGCCAGCAGCCTTGTAGCCAAAAACATTCAGTACTTC. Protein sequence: CASSLVAKNIQYF.

CDR3 amino acids: CASVPGTGSAEQYF. CDR3 in DNA: TGTGCCAGCGTACCCGGGACAGGGAGCGCCGAGCAGTACTTC. The chain recombines TRBV13 with TRBJ2-7, with 9 bases that match TRBD1. This CDR3 is built from 14 residues. Germline CDR1 PRHDT, CDR2 FYEKMQ (reference sequence). The junction had 11 bases not matched to a gene; V was cut back by 8 bases and J by 6 bases.

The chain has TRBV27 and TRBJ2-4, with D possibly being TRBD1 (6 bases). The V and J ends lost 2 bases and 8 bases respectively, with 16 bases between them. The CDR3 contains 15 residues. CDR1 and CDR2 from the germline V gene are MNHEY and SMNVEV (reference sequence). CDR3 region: CASSLKAGTMDIQYF. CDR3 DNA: TGTGCCAGCAGTTTAAAGGCAGGGACAATGGACATTCAGTACTTC.

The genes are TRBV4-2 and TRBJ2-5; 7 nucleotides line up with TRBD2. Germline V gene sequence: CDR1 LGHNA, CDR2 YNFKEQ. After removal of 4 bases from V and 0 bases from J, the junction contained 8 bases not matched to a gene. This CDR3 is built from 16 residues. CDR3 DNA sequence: TGTGCCAGCAGCCCCCGAGCGGGGAGGGACCAAGAGACCCAGTACTTC. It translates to CASSPRAGRDQETQYF.

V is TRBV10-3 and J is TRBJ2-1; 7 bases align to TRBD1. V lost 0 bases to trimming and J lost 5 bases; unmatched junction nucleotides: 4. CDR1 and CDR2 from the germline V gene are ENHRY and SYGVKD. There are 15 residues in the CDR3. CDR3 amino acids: CAISESKDRDNEQFF. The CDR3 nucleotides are TGTGCCATCAGTGAGTCTAAAGACAGGGACAATGAGCAGTTCTTC.

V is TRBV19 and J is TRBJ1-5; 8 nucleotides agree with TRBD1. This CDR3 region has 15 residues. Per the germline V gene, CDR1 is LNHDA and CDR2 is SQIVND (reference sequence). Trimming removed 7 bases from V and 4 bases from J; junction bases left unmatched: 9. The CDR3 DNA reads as TGTGCCAGTACCGACAGGGGCAGATGGAATCAGCCCCAGCATTTT. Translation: CASTDRGRWNQPQHF.